This T cell receptor beta chain was retrieved from a study of blood T cell repertoires in COVID-19. The repertoire was sequenced with immunoSEQ multiplex PCR; TCRdb's copy has only in-frame clones and lacks some. The sample records 150,000 to 200,000 clones, 75% to 90% being singletons. Participants' own reports of clinical history determined their cohort assignment. The germline gives CDR1 MNHEY, CDR2 SMNVEV (reference sequence). The CDR3 is 16 residues long. J lost 3 bases, V lost 6 bases, and 11 bases had no gene match. The source is a man aged 70 or older who had been exposed to COVID-19. This chain uses TRBV27 with TRBJ2-7, with 10 positions matching TRBD1. Material for sequencing was PBMCs or T cells enriched from blood (not recorded which). The CDR3 bases are TGTGCCAGCAGGACAAGTTGGGGACAGGGGTACTACGAGCAGTACTTC. Its protein product is CASRTSWGQGYYEQYF.